This is a list of T cell receptor beta chains from one sample in a study of blood T cell repertoires in COVID-19. Sequencing used immunoSEQ multiplex PCR; TCRdb keeps in-frame clones, though not all of them. Of some 460,000 clones in the sample, 70% to 90% were seen once. The specimen was PBMCs or T cells enriched from blood (not recorded which). The source of these receptors is a woman younger than 35 with acute COVID-19. Each CDR3 is given with its conserved first and last residue. D genes are given only for firm matches. Size values are once, few and many counts, or a class for expanded clones, and some rows have none.

>-|TRBV6-1|TRBJ1-5|-
TGTGCCAGCAGTGACCAGGGTGCAGGGCAGCCCCAGCATTTT
CASSDQGAGQPQHF
>-|TRBV9|TRBJ2-2|-
TGTGCCAGCAGCGTAGGAGTAGCGGTCAACACCGGGGAGCTGTTTTTT
CASSVGVAVNTGELFF
>-|TRBV11-2|TRBJ1-1|-
TGTGCCAGCGGTCCGACAGGGAACACTGAAGCTTTCTTT
CASGPTGNTEAFF
>-|TRBV19|TRBJ1-4|few
TGTGCCAGTAGTATCTCACAGAAGAATGAAAAACTGTTTTTT
CASSISQKNEKLFF
>-|TRBV15|TRBJ1-1|-
TGTGCCACCAGCAGAGATCGGTTTCAGGGCACTGAAGCTTTCTTT
CATSRDRFQGTEAFF
>-|TRBV29-1|TRBJ1-1|once
TGCAGCGGGACAGAAAACACTGAAGCTTTCTTT
CSGTENTEAFF
>TRBD1|TRBV24-1|TRBJ2-5|-
TGTGCCACCAGTGATTTGCTAGGGGGCAAGGGAGAGACCCAGTACTTC
CATSDLLGGKGETQYF
>TRBD2|TRBV19|TRBJ2-7|-
TGTGCCAGTAGTACCCCGCGGGGGGAGCAGTACTTC
CASSTPRGEQYF
>TRBD2|TRBV7-9|TRBJ2-1|-
TGTGCCAGCAGCAGTAGCGGGACGGGACACAATGAGCAGTTCTTC
CASSSSGTGHNEQFF
>TRBD1|TRBV18|TRBJ2-1|-
TGTGCCAGCTCACAAACCGGGACAGGGGGCAATGAGCAGTTCTTC
CASSQTGTGGNEQFF
>-|TRBV3-1/TRBV3-2|TRBJ1-6|few
TGTGCCAGCAGCCAAGACCTCAGGGCAGGTTCACCCCTCCACTTT
CASSQDLRAGSPLHF
>TRBD1|TRBV4-1|TRBJ2-3|-
TGCGCCAGCAGCCCGTATTACCGGGACAGGGGGGCAGATACGCAGTATTTT
CASSPYYRDRGADTQYF
>-|TRBV11-2|TRBJ2-7|once
TGTGCCAGCAGCTTAGTACAGGGTCCCTACGAGCAGTACTTC
CASSLVQGPYEQYF
>-|TRBV10-3|TRBJ2-7|-
TGTGCCATCGCGGGTCAGCAGGGGACCTACGAGCAGTACTTC
CAIAGQQGTYEQYF